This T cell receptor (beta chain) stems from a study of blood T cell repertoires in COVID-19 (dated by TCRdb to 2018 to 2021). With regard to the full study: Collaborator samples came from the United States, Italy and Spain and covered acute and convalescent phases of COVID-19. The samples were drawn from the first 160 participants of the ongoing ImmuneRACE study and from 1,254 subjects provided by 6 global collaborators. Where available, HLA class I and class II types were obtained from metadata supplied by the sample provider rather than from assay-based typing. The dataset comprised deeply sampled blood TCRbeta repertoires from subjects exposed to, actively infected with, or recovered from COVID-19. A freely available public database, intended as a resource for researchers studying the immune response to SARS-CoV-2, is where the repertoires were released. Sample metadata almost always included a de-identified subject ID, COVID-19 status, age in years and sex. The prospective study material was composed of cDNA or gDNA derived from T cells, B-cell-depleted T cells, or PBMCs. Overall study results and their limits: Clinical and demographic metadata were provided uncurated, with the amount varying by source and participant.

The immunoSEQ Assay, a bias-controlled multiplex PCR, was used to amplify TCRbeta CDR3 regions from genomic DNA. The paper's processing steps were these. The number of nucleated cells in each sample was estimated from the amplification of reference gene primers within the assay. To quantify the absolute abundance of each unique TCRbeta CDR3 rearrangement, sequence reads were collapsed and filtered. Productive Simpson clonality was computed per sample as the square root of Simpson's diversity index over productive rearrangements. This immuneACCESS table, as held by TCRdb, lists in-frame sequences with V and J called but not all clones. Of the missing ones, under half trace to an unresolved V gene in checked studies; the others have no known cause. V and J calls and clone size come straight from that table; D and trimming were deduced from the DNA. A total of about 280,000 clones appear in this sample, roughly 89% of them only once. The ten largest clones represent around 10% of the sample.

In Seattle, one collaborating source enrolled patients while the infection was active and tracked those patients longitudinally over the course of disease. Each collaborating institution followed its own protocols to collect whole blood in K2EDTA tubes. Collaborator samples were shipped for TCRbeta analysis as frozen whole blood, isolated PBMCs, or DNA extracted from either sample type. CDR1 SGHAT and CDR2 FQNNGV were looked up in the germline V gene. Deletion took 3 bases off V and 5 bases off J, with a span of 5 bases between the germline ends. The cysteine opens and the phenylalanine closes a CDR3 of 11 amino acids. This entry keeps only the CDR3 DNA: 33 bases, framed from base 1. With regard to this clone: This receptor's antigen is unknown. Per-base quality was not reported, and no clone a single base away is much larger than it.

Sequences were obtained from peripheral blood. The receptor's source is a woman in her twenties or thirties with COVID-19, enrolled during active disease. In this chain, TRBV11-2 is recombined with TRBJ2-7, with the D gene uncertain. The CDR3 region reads CASSFLNEQYF. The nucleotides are TGTGCCAGCAGCTTTCTAAACGAGCAGTACTTC.